These T cell receptor beta chains were read from a single sample in a study of CXCR3-negative and CXCR3-positive naive CD8 T cells. TCRdb re-called the 5' RACE reads and shows each CDR3 protein once, DNA omitted. The sample is made up of more than 70,000 distinct CDR3 sequences, and the top ten hold roughly 0.59% of it. The sequenced sample was naive CXCR3+ CD8+ T cells from blood. The receptors come from a human donor in good health. Some clones in this sample may be carry-over from other donors' samples. Both conserved end residues are part of each CDR3.

v_call	j_call	cdr3_aa
TRBV12-3/TRBV12-4	TRBJ2-3	CASKITGTPDTQYF
TRBV28	TRBJ1-1	CASSSGVGGLMNTEAFF
TRBV28	TRBJ1-5	CASSSRPGTGSYSNQPQHF
TRBV28	TRBJ2-7	CASSPWETTLYEQYF
TRBV5-1	TRBJ2-7	CASSHEGVVYEQYF
TRBV6-4	TRBJ2-3	CASSPGLGTDTQYF
TRBV29-1	TRBJ1-1	CSVEESGRDTEAFF
TRBV28	TRBJ1-5	CASSWDRAYYSNQPQHF
TRBV28	TRBJ2-7	CASRVSSYEQYF
TRBV29-1	TRBJ2-3	CSVEDRPAGGVTDTQYF
TRBV12-3/TRBV12-4	TRBJ2-2	CASSLDRTGELFF
TRBV24-1	TRBJ2-1	CATSDFSGGNEQFF
TRBV23-1	TRBJ2-7	CASSLREGGTPNEQYF
TRBV6-6	TRBJ2-2	CASSYYANTGELFF
TRBV28	TRBJ2-7	CASSFLGYEPYF
TRBV21-1	TRBJ1-2	CASSIQVRGYTF
TRBV28	TRBJ2-1	CASSLVGTGYNEQFF
TRBV4-1	TRBJ2-1	CVSSQPGGPYNEQFF
TRBV4-3	TRBJ2-6	CASSQETGGSGANVLTF
TRBV6-6	TRBJ2-1	CASSYPGTAYNEQFF
TRBV7-6	TRBJ2-3	CASSLLPGQGTDTQYF
TRBV28	TRBJ2-7	CASFGQGFSYEQYF
TRBV14	TRBJ1-1	CASRRTGLNTEAFF
TRBV7-6	TRBJ2-7	CASSLSAGPYEQYF
TRBV2	TRBJ2-7	CASVTTLSYEQYF
TRBV12-3/TRBV12-4	TRBJ1-1	CASTNGQRNTEAFF
TRBV5-5	TRBJ2-3	CASSSVPGQSTDTQYF
TRBV7-9	TRBJ2-7	CASGGSTYEQYF
TRBV25-1	TRBJ1-1	CASSVGNTEAFF
TRBV29-1	TRBJ2-4	CSVEAQAGTNIQYF
TRBV27	TRBJ1-5	CASSLGQGNSNQPQHF
TRBV24-1	TRBJ2-4	CATSETDGAKNIQYF
TRBV6-6	TRBJ1-1	CASSYSEYTEAFF
TRBV6-2/TRBV6-3	TRBJ2-5	CASSYSQVETQYF
TRBV7-9	TRBJ2-1	CASSSTLLAGVDEQFF
TRBV14	TRBJ1-4	CASSHHLLGEKLFF
TRBV18	TRBJ2-5	CASSPGAAEQETQYF
TRBV4-2	TRBJ1-1	CASSQSKGTEAFF
TRBV21-1	TRBJ2-4	CASWARENIQYF
TRBV28	TRBJ1-2	CASSPSGLNYGYTF
TRBV12-3/TRBV12-4	TRBJ2-1	CASSLGQGLNEQFF
TRBV12-3/TRBV12-4	TRBJ1-5	CASSLTGGGQPQHF
TRBV29-1	TRBJ2-1	CSVVTLAGDYNEQFF
TRBV2	TRBJ1-2	CASLGGSYGYTF
TRBV10-3	TRBJ2-1	CAISEPSGNYEQFF
TRBV19	TRBJ1-5	CASSGSYNQPQHF
TRBV7-2	TRBJ2-3	CASSHLRQGVADTQYF
TRBV27	TRBJ2-7	CASLDRRAYEQYF
TRBV6-5	TRBJ2-3	CASSATSGGSDTQYF
TRBV30	TRBJ1-1	CAWSTGTGDTEAFF
TRBV12-3/TRBV12-4	TRBJ1-1	CASSFPGAGRAEAFF
TRBV7-3	TRBJ2-5	CASSPRPGEIKTQYF
TRBV12-3/TRBV12-4	TRBJ2-1	CASSFGLVTYNEQFF
TRBV4-1	TRBJ2-1	CASSQESPYNEQFF